Following are 28 T cell receptor beta chains from one sample sequenced in a study of CD8 T cells in ankylosing spondylitis. Study findings and constraints: Characteristic of ankylosing spondylitis blood, it appeared, was a TCR beta motif comprising several highly homologous variants.

MiXCR was run by TCRdb on the 5' RACE reads, yielding one entry per CDR3 protein. The table includes fewer than 750,000 distinct CDR3 sequences, around 19% detected once. Antigen specificity for these receptors is unknown. Sequencing was done on a sample of blood, either unsorted or a sorted T cell fraction (not recorded which). The receptors shown here come from a male donor with ankylosing spondylitis.

A few counts support this clonotype. The chain recombines TRBV5-1 with TRBJ2-7; no firm D call. This CDR3 region has 15 residues. Germline V CDR1 and CDR2: SGHRS, YFSETQ. The germline V and J ends were trimmed by 0 bases and 0 bases, with 10 bases remaining between them. CDR3 coding DNA: TGCGCCAGCAGCTTGGGAGCTACTCCCTCCTACGAGCAGTACTTC. Its translation: CASSLGATPSYEQYF.

The gene calls are TRBV4-1 and TRBJ2-7; TRBD1 is a possible D gene (6 bases). From germline, CDR1 is MGHRA and CDR2 YSYEKL. Trimming removed 3 bases at V and 4 bases at J, with 19 bases between. CDR3 size: 16 residues. This CDR3 reads CASSQLPGTQIYEQYF. In DNA, the CDR3 is TGCGCCAGCAGCCAGTTACCCGGGACACAGATTTACGAGCAGTACTTC.

This clonotype was seen only a few times. CDR3 protein: CASSLSRSGANVLTF. The CDR3 bases are TGTGCCAGCAGCTTATCACGCTCTGGGGCCAACGTCCTGACTTTC. This chain connects TRBV7-6 to TRBJ2-6; D not resolved. The CDR3 extends over 15 amino acids. With 2 bases removed from V and 0 bases from J, the gap between germline ends came to 5 bases. CDR1 SGHVS and CDR2 FNYEAQ come from the germline V gene.

The chain joins TRBV7-2 to TRBJ2-1; 10 bases align to TRBD2. The trim removed 2 bases at V and 7 bases at J, leaving 8 bases unmatched. The CDR3 runs 16 residues. In germline, CDR1 is SGHTA, CDR2 FQGNSA. CDR3 region: CASSLRSSGRGNEQFF. The CDR3 bases are TGTGCCAGCAGCTTAAGGTCTAGCGGGAGAGGAAATGAGCAGTTCTTC.

Ten or more counts support this clonotype. This chain links TRBV5-1 with TRBJ2-5; 8 bases fit TRBD2. The CDR3 length is 12 residues. V lost 6 bases and J lost 2; bases outside the gene matches: 0. The germline V gene encodes CDR1 SGHRS and CDR2 YFSETQ. The CDR3 is CASKRGQETQYF. The CDR3 DNA sequence: TGCGCCAGCAAGCGGGGGCAAGAGACCCAGTACTTC.

The rearrangement links TRBV29-1 to TRBJ2-5, with TRBD1 as a possible D gene (5 bases). The CDR3 is made up of 13 amino acids. The germline CDR1 and CDR2 sequences are SQVTM and ANQGSEA. Trimming left V 5 bases short and J 5 bases short, with 15 bases between. CDR3: CSVRSRDRETQYF. The CDR3 bases are TGCAGCGTTCGTAGCAGGGATCGGGAGACCCAGTACTTC.

This clonotype was found many times. V gene TRBV7-2 combines with J gene TRBJ2-1; D is tentatively TRBD1 or TRBD2 (6 bases each). CDR1 and CDR2 (germline): SGHTA, FQGNSA. The CDR3 covers 14 residues. Trimming removed 5 bases at V and 9 bases at J, with 17 bases between. The DNA for the CDR3 is TGTGCCAGCAGCCGCTTTTCGGGGGCTGGTGAGCAGTTCTTC. This gives the protein CASSRFSGAGEQFF. The variable domain in full, completed from reference TRBV7-2 and TRBJ2-1, reads GAGVSQSPSNKVTEKGKDVELRCDPISGHTALYWYRQSLGQGLEFLIYFQGNSAPDKSGLPSDRFSAERTGGSVSTLTIQRTQQEDSAVYLCASSRFSGAGEQFFGPGTRLTVL.

The rearrangement uses TRBV7-9 and TRBJ2-1; possibly TRBD2 for D (6 bases). The CDR3 is 14 amino acids. Trimming removed 8 bases at V and 4 bases at J, with 15 bases between. CDR1 SEHNR and CDR2 FQNEAQ come from the germline V gene (reference sequence). The CDR3 DNA reads as TGTGCCAGCGGCCCCTTTAGCGGTTACAATGAGCAGTTCTTC. Its protein product is CASGPFSGYNEQFF.

This clonotype was seen a few times. The genes are TRBV2 and TRBJ1-2, with D hard to call. Trimming cost V 5 bases and J 3 bases, with 10 bases left between them. The germline gives CDR1 SNHLY, CDR2 FYNNEI. The CDR3 length is 13 residues. The CDR3 bases are TGTGCCAGCAGTTACACGGGCGACTATGGCTACACCTTC. Amino acid sequence: CASSYTGDYGYTF.

This clonotype was observed a few times. This chain links TRBV7-8 with TRBJ1-5, with D hard to call. Germline CDR1 is SGHVS and CDR2 is FQNEAQ. V lost 1 base, J lost 3 bases, and 16 bases lay in between. The CDR3 has 17 amino acids. The CDR3 protein is CASSLVVGPPDNQPQHF. CDR3 coding DNA: TGTGCCAGCAGCTTAGTGGTAGGACCGCCGGACAATCAGCCCCAGCATTTT.

The count of this clonotype is one. CDR3 nucleotide sequence: TGTGCCAGCAGCCGCGGACAGGGCCACTACGAGCAGTACTTC. The encoded protein is CASSRGQGHYEQYF. V is TRBV3-1 and J is TRBJ2-7, with TRBD1 matching over 8 bases. V lost 4 bases and J lost 3; bases outside the gene matches: 5. Germline V gives CDR1 LGHDT, CDR2 YNNKEL (reference sequence). The CDR3 is 14 amino acids.

This rearrangement joins TRBV25-1 to TRBJ1-1; 12 bases line up with TRBD1. Trimming cost V 4 bases and J 1 base; bases outside gene matches: 16. Germline-derived CDR1 and CDR2 are MGHDK and SYGVNS. There are 20 residues in the CDR3. The CDR3 DNA reads TGTGCCAGCAGTGCCTCCTACTTAGGAGGGACAGGGGGCCGGAACACTGAAGCTTTCTTT. Encoded protein: CASSASYLGGTGGRNTEAFF.

This clonotype appeared many times. The chain links TRBV7-2 to TRBJ2-7, with 10 bases matching TRBD2. CDR1 is SGHTA, CDR2 FQGNSA, per germline. The CDR3 has 15 residues. V lost 5 bases to trimming and J lost 0 bases; unmatched junction nucleotides: 4. Written as DNA, the CDR3 is TGTGCCAGCAGCCGTACTAGCGGGAACTCCTACGAGCAGTACTTC. Translation gives CASSRTSGNSYEQYF.

V is TRBV7-9 and J is TRBJ2-7; D is perhaps TRBD2 (6 bases). The CDR3 totals 12 residues. In germline, CDR1 is SEHNR, CDR2 FQNEAQ (reference sequence). Trimming removed 6 bases from V and 11 bases from J, with 17 bases in between. The CDR3: CASRGNGGTEYF. CDR3 DNA sequence: TGTGCCAGCAGGGGTAACGGGGGAACGGAGTACTTC. Based on the CDR3 plus reference TRBV7-9 and TRBJ2-7, the full variable domain is DTGVSQNPRHKITKRGQNVTFRCDPISEHNRLYWYRQTLGQGPEFLTYFQNEAQLEKSRLLSDRFSAERPKGSFSTLEIQRTEQGDSAMYLCASRGNGGTEYFGPGTRLTVT.

The chain links TRBV9 to TRBJ2-1; 8 bases fit TRBD2. The CDR3 has 15 residues. Germline lookup yields CDR1 SGDLS and CDR2 YYNGEE. The junction had 5 bases not matched to a gene; V was cut back by 2 bases and J by 4 bases. The CDR3 reads CASSVGTRGYNEQFF. DNA for the CDR3: TGTGCCAGCAGCGTCGGGACTAGGGGTTACAATGAGCAGTTCTTC.

This chain joins TRBV19 and TRBJ2-4; D is uncertain. V was cut by 5 bases and J by 4 bases, with 12 bases left in between. This CDR3 has 14 residues. In germline, CDR1 is LNHDA, CDR2 SQIVND (reference sequence). CDR3 bases: TGTGCCAGTAGTGAACTAACCCCGAAAAACATTCAGTACTTC. Its protein is CASSELTPKNIQYF.

This clonotype turned up a few times. The junction shows a germline mismatch at one end, possibly a read error. The rearrangement uses TRBV15 and TRBJ2-1; D may match TRBD1 or TRBD2 (5 bases each). This CDR3 contains 16 residues. Germline CDR1 reads LNHNV; CDR2 reads YYDKDF (reference sequence). The CDR3 region has the DNA TGTGCCACCAGCGGAGACCCTTCCCGGGGCTTCGATGAGCAGTTCTTC. Translating it yields CATSGDPSRGFDEQFF.

The J gene is TRBJ2-5, the V gene TRBV9; 11 bases align to TRBD2. The V gene end was trimmed by 0 bases and the J gene end by 5 bases; junction bases not matched to a gene: 6. CDR1 is SGDLS and CDR2 is YYNGEE in the germline V gene. This CDR3 has 16 amino acids. The CDR3 here is CASSVVAGGPGETQYF. In DNA, the CDR3 is TGTGCCAGCAGCGTAGTAGCGGGAGGGCCAGGGGAGACCCAGTACTTC.

This clonotype has just a few counts. The chain uses TRBV11-2 and TRBJ2-7; the D gene could be TRBD1 or TRBD2 (5 bases each). Germline CDR1 reads SGHAT; CDR2 reads FQNNGV. The V end was cut by 5 bases, the J end by 4 bases, with 15 bases between. CDR3 length: 14 amino acids. CDR3 amino acids: CASSPRDQIYEQYF. The CDR3 coding sequence is TGTGCCAGCAGCCCCCGGGACCAGATATACGAGCAGTACTTC.

This clonotype has at least ten counts. The chain couples TRBV20-1 to TRBJ2-7; 9 bases are shared with TRBD1. The CDR3 contains 14 residues. CDR1 and CDR2 from the germline V gene are DFQATT and SNEGSKA (reference sequence). Losses at the gene ends were 1 base for V and 7 bases for J; bases not matched to a gene: 8. The CDR3 DNA is TGCAGTGCTAGAGCCGGGGACAGGGTAGGGGAGCAGTACTTC. It codes for CSARAGDRVGEQYF.

The chain is built from TRBV28 and TRBJ2-7; 11 bases fit TRBD1. The germline V gene encodes CDR1 MDHEN and CDR2 SYDVKM. The CDR3 consists of 14 residues. V lost 7 bases and J lost 1; bases outside the gene matches: 3. The CDR3 DNA reads as TGTGCCAGCACCGGGACAGGGGGATCCTACGAGCAGTACTTC. Protein product: CASTGTGGSYEQYF.

There are a few counts of this clonotype. In DNA, the CDR3 is TGCGCCAGCAGCCAAGATCGACTAGCGGGAGGGGATACGCAGTATTTT. Amino acids: CASSQDRLAGGDTQYF. This chain connects TRBV4-3 to TRBJ2-3; 14 positions agree with TRBD2. V lost 0 bases, J lost 6 bases, and 2 bases stayed unmatched. Germline CDR1 is LGHNA and CDR2 is YSLEER. The CDR3 contains 16 residues.

This clonotype appeared a few times. This chain joins TRBV14 and TRBJ2-3; D is perhaps TRBD2 (5 bases). Germline V gives CDR1 SGHDN, CDR2 FVKESK. V lost 2 bases and J 4 bases, leaving 19 bases between the germline ends. The CDR3 sequence is 17 residues long. The CDR3 nucleotides read TGTGCCAGCAGCCAACGATGGGGAGTTGGCGTATCAGATACGCAGTATTTT. This encodes CASSQRWGVGVSDTQYF.

Only a few counts were recorded for this clonotype. The rearrangement joins TRBV7-9 to TRBJ1-2; D is ambiguous. V was trimmed by 11 bases and J by 8 bases, leaving 15 bases between them. Germline V gene lookup returns CDR1 SEHNR and CDR2 FQNEAQ (reference sequence). The CDR3 is made up of 11 amino acids. The CDR3 is CAYRAAVGYTF. The CDR3 coding sequence is TGTGCCTACCGAGCGGCGGTCGGCTACACCTTC.

The chain uses TRBV6-2 or TRBV6-3 and TRBJ2-7; 9 bases agree with TRBD1. Germline values: CDR1 MNHEY, CDR2 SVGEGT. Germline trimming cut 5 bases from V and 5 bases from J; bases unmatched to any gene: 10. This CDR3 has 15 amino acids. As DNA, the CDR3 is TGTGCCAGCAGTCCGACCGGGACAGGGTTCCACGAGCAGTACTTC. It translates to CASSPTGTGFHEQYF.

The rearrangement links TRBV10-3 to TRBJ2-3, with TRBD2 matching over 9 bases. Trimming removed 8 bases from V and 2 bases from J; junction bases left unmatched: 8. Germline V gives CDR1 ENHRY, CDR2 SYGVKD. CDR3 size: 15 residues. CDR3 residues: CAISWLAGLTDTQYF. In DNA, the CDR3 is TGTGCCATCTCTTGGCTAGCGGGGCTCACAGATACGCAGTATTTT.

This clonotype showed up many times. This chain uses TRBV12-3 or TRBV12-4 with TRBJ2-1, with 9 nucleotides matching TRBD1. The CDR3 spans 16 residues. Losses at the gene ends were 5 bases for V and 1 base for J; bases not matched to a gene: 6. The CDR3 sequence: CASSKRQGGSYNEQFF. Written as DNA, the CDR3 is TGTGCCAGCAGTAAGCGACAGGGGGGGTCCTACAATGAGCAGTTCTTC.

The CDR3 DNA is TGTGCCAGCAGTGACCCGGACAGGGCGAAAGCTGGAAACACCATATATTTT. It yields the protein CASSDPDRAKAGNTIYF. The rearrangement joins TRBV2 to TRBJ1-3; 8 bases match TRBD1. Germline trimming cut 3 bases from V and 2 bases from J; bases unmatched to any gene: 9. Germline loops: CDR1 SNHLY, CDR2 FYNNEI. CDR3 size: 17 residues.